The T cell receptor (beta chain) under discussion was sequenced for a study of patients and donors after allogeneic stem cell transplantation. TCRdb independently ran MiXCR on the RT-PCR reads; one entry per CDR3 protein. The table shows about a million distinct CDR3 sequences, with about a sixth occurring only once. J gave up 2 bases and V 3 bases, and 6 bases lay outside the gene matches. CDR1 LGHNA and CDR2 YNFKEQ come from the germline V gene. CDR3 length: 15 residues. The sample holds a few counts of this clonotype. The chain carries TRBV4-2 and TRBJ2-5, with 7 bases identical to TRBD2. The TCR was taken from a human donor who was either an allogeneic HSCT recipient or a stem cell or donor lymphocyte infusion donor (not recorded which). It is not recorded whose cells these are; they may come from a transplant donor. Sequencing input: blood, either unsorted or a sorted T cell fraction (not recorded which). The CDR3 spells CASSHRAGEQETQYF. In DNA, the CDR3 is TGTGCCAGCAGCCACAGGGCGGGGGAGCAAGAGACCCAGTACTTC.